The entry below gives a single TCR beta chain sequence along with its context. The data belong to a study of preoperative IRX-2 immunotherapy in early breast cancer. Treatment indicated: preoperative locoregional IRX-2 cytokine immunotherapy. This phase Ib study tested locoregional IRX-2 cytokine immunotherapy given before surgery. V lost 4 bases and J 2 bases, leaving 8 bases between the germline ends. From germline, CDR1 is LNHDA and CDR2 SQIVND (reference sequence). This CDR3 is 13 amino acids long. Generated by immunoSEQ multiplex PCR, the TCRdb table keeps only in-frame clones and is missing some. The sample carries some 32,000 clones, around 83% recorded once.

The receptor comes from a human donor with breast cancer. The source material was lymph node tissue, sampled from a patient treated with IRX-2 immunotherapy. V is TRBV19 and J is TRBJ2-5; either TRBD1 or TRBD2 may fit D (5 bases each). The CDR3 protein is CASSTGLQETQYF. In DNA form, the CDR3 reads TGTGCCAGTAGTACGGGGCTACAAGAGACCCAGTACTTC.